This T cell receptor (beta chain) was captured by sequencing in a study of T cells in Graves' hyperthyroidism and ophthalmopathy. About the study: Specimen type is peripheral blood, collected at initial diagnosis prior to any treatment.

Note on this clonotype: The antigen remains unidentified.

Study-level results: Appearing also in blood were most of the thyroid clonotypes expanded above 0.001.

Amplification of TCR beta CDR3 regions was performed using RNA transcripts as template. An initial round of RT-PCR targeting the TCR CDR3 relied on the HTBI primer set. TCRdb passed the multiplex PCR reads through MiXCR, listing each CDR3 protein once. Among over 700,000 distinct CDR3 sequences listed, about two fifths were seen once. Absence of ophthalmopathy progression within 18 months defined stable Graves' hyperthyroidism. Diagnosis relied on clinical symptoms, serum thyroxine and TRAb, thyroid ultrasound and orbital computed tomography. CDR1 and CDR2 from the germline V gene are LGHNT and FRNRAP. The V gene end was trimmed by 6 bases and the J gene end by 0 bases; junction bases not matched to a gene: 6. The CDR3 has 16 amino acids.

Sequenced: blood. The TCR sequence derives from a man between 18 and 29 years old with Graves' hyperthyroidism. The rearrangement links TRBV12-5 to TRBJ1-5, with 9 positions matching TRBD1. The CDR3 nucleotides are TGTGCTAGTGGAACTGGACAGGGGCATAGCAATCAGCCCCAGCATTTT. This codes for CASGTGQGHSNQPQHF.